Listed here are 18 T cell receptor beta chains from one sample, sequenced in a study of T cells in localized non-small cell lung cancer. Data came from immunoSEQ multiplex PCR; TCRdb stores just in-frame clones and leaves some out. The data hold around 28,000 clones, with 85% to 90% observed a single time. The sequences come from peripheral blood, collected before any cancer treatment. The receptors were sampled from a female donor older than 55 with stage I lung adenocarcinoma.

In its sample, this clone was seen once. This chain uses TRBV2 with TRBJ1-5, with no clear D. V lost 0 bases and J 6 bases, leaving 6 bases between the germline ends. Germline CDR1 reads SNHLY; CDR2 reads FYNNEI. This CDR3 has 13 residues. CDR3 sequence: CASSEAVAQPQHF. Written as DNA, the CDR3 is TGTGCCAGCAGTGAAGCTGTCGCTCAGCCCCAGCATTTT.

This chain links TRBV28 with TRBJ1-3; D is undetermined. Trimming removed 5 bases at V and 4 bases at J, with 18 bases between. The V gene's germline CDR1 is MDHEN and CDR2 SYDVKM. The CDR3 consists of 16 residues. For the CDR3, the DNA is TGTGCCAGCAGTCTAATCAGAGAAAACGGAGGAAACACCATATATTTT. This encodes CASSLIRENGGNTIYF.

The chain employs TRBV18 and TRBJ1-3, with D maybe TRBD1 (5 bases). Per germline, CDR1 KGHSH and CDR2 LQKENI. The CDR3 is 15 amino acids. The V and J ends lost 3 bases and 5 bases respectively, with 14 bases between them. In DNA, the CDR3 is TGTGCCAGCTCACCGGCAGGGTCCATACGAAACACCATATATTTT. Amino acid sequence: CASSPAGSIRNTIYF.

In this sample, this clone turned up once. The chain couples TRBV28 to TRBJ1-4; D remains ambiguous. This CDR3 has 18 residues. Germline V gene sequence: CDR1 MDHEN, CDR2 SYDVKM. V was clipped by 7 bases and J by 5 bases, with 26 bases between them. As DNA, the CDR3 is TGTGCCAGCAAGGGTTACGCAGGCCGCGTTAGAGAAAATGAAAAACTGTTTTTT. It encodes CASKGYAGRVRENEKLFF.

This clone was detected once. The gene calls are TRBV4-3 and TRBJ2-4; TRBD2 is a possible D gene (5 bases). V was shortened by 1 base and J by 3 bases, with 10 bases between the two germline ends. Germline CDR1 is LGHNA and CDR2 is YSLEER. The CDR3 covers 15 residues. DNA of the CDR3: TGCGCCAGCAGCCAAGGAGGGATCGGCAAAAACATTCAGTACTTC. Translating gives CASSQGGIGKNIQYF.

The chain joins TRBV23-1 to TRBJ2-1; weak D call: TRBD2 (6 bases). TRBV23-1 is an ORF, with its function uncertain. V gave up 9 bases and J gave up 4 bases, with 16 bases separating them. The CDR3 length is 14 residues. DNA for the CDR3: TGCGCCAGTTGGGGGGAAGCCCTATACAATGAGCAGTTCTTC. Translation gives CASWGEALYNEQFF.

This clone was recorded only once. CDR3 region: CASSSSFEYGYTF. The DNA for the CDR3 is TGTGCCAGCAGCTCCTCGTTCGAATATGGCTACACCTTC. This chain joins TRBV7-9 and TRBJ1-2; D gene uncertain. Germline V CDR1 and CDR2: SEHNR, FQNEAQ (reference sequence). V gave up 4 bases and J gave up 5 bases, with 11 bases separating them. The CDR3 is 13 amino acids.

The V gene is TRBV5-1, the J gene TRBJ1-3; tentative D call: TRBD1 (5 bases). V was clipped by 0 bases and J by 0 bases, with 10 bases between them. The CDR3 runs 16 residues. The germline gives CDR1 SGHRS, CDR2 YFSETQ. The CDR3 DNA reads TGCGCCAGCAGCTTGGGTTGGGGGTCCTCTGGAAACACCATATATTTT. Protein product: CASSLGWGSSGNTIYF.

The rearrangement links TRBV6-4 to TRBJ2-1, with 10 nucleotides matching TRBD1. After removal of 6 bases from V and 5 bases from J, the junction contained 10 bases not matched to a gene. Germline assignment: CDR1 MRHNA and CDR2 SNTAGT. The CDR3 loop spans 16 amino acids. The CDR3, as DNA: TGTGCCAGCAGCCCTTTAGGGACAGGGGTCAACAATGAGCAGTTCTTC. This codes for CASSPLGTGVNNEQFF.

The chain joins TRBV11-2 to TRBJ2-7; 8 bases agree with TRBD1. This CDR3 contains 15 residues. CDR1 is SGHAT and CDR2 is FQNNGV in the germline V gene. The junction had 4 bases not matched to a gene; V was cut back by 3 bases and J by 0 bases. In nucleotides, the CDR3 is TGTGCCAGCAGCTTTTCAGGGGGCTACTCCTACGAGCAGTACTTC. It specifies CASSFSGGYSYEQYF.

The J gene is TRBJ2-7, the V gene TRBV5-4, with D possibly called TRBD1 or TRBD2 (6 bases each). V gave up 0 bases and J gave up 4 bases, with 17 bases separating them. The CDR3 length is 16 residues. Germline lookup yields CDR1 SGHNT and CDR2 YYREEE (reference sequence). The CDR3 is CASSLGGAGGKYEQYF. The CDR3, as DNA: TGTGCCAGCAGCTTGGGAGGGGCCGGGGGCAAGTACGAGCAGTACTTC.

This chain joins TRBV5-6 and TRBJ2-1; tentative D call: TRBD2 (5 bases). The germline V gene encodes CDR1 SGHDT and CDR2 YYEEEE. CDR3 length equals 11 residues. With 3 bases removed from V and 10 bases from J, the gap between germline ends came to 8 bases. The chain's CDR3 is CASSYGLEQFF. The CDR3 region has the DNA TGTGCCAGCAGCTACGGACTCGAGCAGTTCTTC.

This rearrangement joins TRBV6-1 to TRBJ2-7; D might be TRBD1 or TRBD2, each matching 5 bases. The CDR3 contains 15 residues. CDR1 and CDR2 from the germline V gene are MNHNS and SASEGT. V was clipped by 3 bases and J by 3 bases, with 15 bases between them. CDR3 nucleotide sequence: TGTGCCAGCAGTGACGGCAGGGACGCTGACTACGAGCAGTACTTC. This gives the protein CASSDGRDADYEQYF.

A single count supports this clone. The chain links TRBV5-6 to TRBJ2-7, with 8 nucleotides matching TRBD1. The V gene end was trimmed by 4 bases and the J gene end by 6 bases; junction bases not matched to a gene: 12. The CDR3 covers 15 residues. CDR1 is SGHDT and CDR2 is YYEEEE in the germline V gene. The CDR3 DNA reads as TGTGCCAGCAGCCCGGACAGGGTTCAACTCCGCGAGCAGTACTTC. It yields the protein CASSPDRVQLREQYF.

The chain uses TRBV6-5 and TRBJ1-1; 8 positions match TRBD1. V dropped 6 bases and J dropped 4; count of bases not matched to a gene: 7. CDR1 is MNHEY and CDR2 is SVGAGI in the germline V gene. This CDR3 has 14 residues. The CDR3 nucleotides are TGTGCCAGCAGAAGATTAGACAGGGGCACTGAAGCTTTCTTT. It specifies CASRRLDRGTEAFF.

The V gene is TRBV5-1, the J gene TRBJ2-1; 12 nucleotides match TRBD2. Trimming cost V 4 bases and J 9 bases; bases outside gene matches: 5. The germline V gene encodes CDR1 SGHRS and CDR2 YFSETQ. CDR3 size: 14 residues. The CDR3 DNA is TGCGCCAGCAGCCAAGGACTAGCGGGGAGTGAGCAGTTCTTC. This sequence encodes CASSQGLAGSEQFF.

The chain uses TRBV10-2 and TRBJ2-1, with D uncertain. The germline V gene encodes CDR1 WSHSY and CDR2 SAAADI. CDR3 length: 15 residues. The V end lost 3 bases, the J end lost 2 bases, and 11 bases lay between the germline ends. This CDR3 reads CASSELTPPYNEQFF. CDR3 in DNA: TGCGCCAGCAGTGAACTGACTCCCCCCTACAATGAGCAGTTCTTC.

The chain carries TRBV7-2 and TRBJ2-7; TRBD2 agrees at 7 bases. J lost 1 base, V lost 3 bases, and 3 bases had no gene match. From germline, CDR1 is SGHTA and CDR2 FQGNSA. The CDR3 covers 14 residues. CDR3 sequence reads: CASSFSSGSYEQYF. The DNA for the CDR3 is TGTGCCAGCAGCTTCTCTAGCGGATCCTACGAGCAGTACTTC.